This TCR beta chain was sequenced for a study of blood T cell repertoires in COVID-19. Overall study context: Some COVID-19 samples were acute and others convalescent; all came from the United States, Italy and Spain. Nucleic acid was either cDNA or gDNA, and it came from T cells, B-cell-depleted T cells, or PBMCs.

The repertoire was sequenced with immunoSEQ multiplex PCR; TCRdb's copy has only in-frame clones and lacks some. The repertoire includes around 250,000 clones, about 86% of them detected once, and 6.2% sits in the top ten. The V and J ends lost 0 bases and 3 bases, in that order; junction bases with no gene match: 8. The CDR3 length is 17 residues. CDR1 SGHNT and CDR2 YENEEA come from the germline V gene. The gene calls are TRBV11-3 and TRBJ1-2; 9 positions agree with TRBD1. The sequenced sample was peripheral blood. The clonotype comes from a man aged 55 to 70 with acute or convalescent COVID-19. The CDR3 reads CASSLDPQGALDYGYTF. DNA for the CDR3: TGTGCCAGCAGCTTAGATCCACAGGGGGCTTTGGACTATGGCTACACCTTC.